The sequence of this TCR beta chain was determined in a study of CD8 T cells in Susac syndrome. Findings and caveats of the study: The authors found no clonal expansion in Susac syndrome CD4+ T cell repertoires.

Negative magnetic isolation gave CD8+ and CD4+ cells; FACS enriched CD8+ TEMRA. Turning to this clonotype: Its cognate antigen is unknown.

V was cut by 1 base and J by 5 bases, with 15 bases left in between. The CDR3 is made up of 15 amino acids. In germline, CDR1 is MNHEY, CDR2 SMNVEV (reference sequence). An input of about 0.45 to 1 ug of RNA was subjected to reverse transcription using random hexamers. Amplification of TCR beta CDR3 was carried out by immunoSEQ multiplex PCR, which covered 54 Vbeta and 13 Jbeta segments. TCRdb reprocessed the immunoSEQ multiplex PCR reads with MiXCR, giving one entry per CDR3 protein. The sample consists of 140,000 or so distinct CDR3 sequences, around 95% of them appearing once. The origin of this receptor is a human donor with Susac syndrome. Sequencing was performed on CD4+ T cells from PBMCs. This sequence joins TRBV27 and TRBJ2-7, with D tentatively TRBD2 (5 bases). This chain's CDR3 is CASSLFPRVGDEQYF. Written as DNA, the CDR3 is TGTGCCAGCAGTTTATTTCCCCGAGTGGGAGACGAGCAGTACTTC.